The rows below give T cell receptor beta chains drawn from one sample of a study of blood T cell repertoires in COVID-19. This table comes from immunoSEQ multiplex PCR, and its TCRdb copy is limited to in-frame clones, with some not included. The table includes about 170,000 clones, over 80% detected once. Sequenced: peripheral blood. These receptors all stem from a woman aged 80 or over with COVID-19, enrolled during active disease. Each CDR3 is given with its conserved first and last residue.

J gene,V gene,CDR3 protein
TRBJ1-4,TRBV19,CASTPQGNNEKLFF
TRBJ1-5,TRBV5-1,CASSLTGTGVGQPQHF
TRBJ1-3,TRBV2,CASSWGTGGTGNTIYF
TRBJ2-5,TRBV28,CATEQPSGTQYF
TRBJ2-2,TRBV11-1,CASRSREVGELFF
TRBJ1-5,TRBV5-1,CASSLVGGGDQPQHF
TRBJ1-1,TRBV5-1,CASSSQGQEYEAFF
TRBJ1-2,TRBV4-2,CASSQERATGGYTF
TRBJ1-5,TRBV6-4,CASRDLRDRARQPQHF
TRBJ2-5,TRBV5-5,CASSLAGRGMETQYF
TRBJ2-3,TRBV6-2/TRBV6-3,CASSSPSRPGADTQYF
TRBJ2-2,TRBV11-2,CASSPGGGLAGLDTGELFF
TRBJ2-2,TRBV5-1,CASSPAEGVDGELFF
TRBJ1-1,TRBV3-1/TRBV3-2,CASSQGPQGPTAFF
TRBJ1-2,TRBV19,CASSARDRGHGGYTF